Shown below are 3 T cell receptor beta chains from a single sample sequenced in a study of immune cell composition in non-small cell lung cancer. The repertoire was sequenced with immunoSEQ multiplex PCR; TCRdb's copy has only in-frame clones and lacks some. The sample lists about 4,500 clones, less than 75% seen once, with 8% to 10% in the top ten. The normal lung sample lay at least 3 cm, and maximally far, from the tumour. The sequenced material came from non-adjacent lung tissue. The receptors here all came from a human donor with non-small cell lung cancer.

This clone was counted a few times. The chain couples TRBV27 to TRBJ2-7, with D perhaps being TRBD1 or TRBD2 (5 bases each). The CDR3 has 16 amino acids. Trimming stripped 5 bases from V and 0 bases from J, with 17 bases between. CDR1 and CDR2 from the germline V gene are MNHEY and SMNVEV (reference sequence). The CDR3 DNA reads TGTGCCAGCAGTCCGGGATTGGGACGGGCCTCCTACGAGCAGTACTTC. Its protein product is CASSPGLGRASYEQYF.

This clone was recorded a few times. The V and J genes are TRBV29-1 and TRBJ2-3, with TRBD1 matching 9 bases. The CDR3 length is 13 residues. J was trimmed by 4 bases and V by 7 bases; bases with no gene match: 6. In germline, CDR1 is SQVTM, CDR2 ANQGSEA. CDR3 sequence: CSALGQGADTQYF. CDR3 bases: TGCAGCGCCCTGGGACAGGGTGCAGATACGCAGTATTTT.

V usage is TRBV6-5 and J usage is TRBJ1-3; D may be TRBD1 (5 bases). This CDR3 contains 13 residues. Germline V gene sequence: CDR1 MNHEY, CDR2 SVGAGI. The V end was cut by 6 bases, the J end by 0 bases, with 6 bases between. The CDR3 region is CASSRVSGNTIYF. CDR3 sequence (DNA): TGTGCCAGCAGCAGGGTCTCTGGAAACACCATATATTTT.